Below are 21 T cell receptor beta chains sequenced from a single sample in a study of cytomegalovirus exposure and HLA in healthy donors. Vbeta (60) and Jbeta (13) primers were used in the PCR. Sequencing was performed with immunoSEQ multiplex PCR; in TCRdb, only in-frame clones are kept and a portion is missing. The data show about 140,000 clones, around 82% seen once. Source material: PBMCs. The receptors were sampled from a man in his forties or fifties in good health and CMV-seropositive.

This clone has only one observation. This chain links TRBV29-1 with TRBJ2-1; TRBD2 might be the D (5 bases). V lost 1 base and J lost 1, with 11 bases in between. The germline gives CDR1 SQVTM, CDR2 ANQGSEA. The CDR3 is 15 residues long. Here the CDR3 DNA reads TGCAGCGTTGAAGTCCCTAGCAGATCCTACAATGAGCAGTTCTTC. Protein product: CSVEVPSRSYNEQFF.

V and J are TRBV6-6 and TRBJ2-5; 10 bases align to TRBD1. Germline lookup yields CDR1 MNHNY and CDR2 SVGAGI (reference sequence). The CDR3 extends over 12 amino acids. J gave up 7 bases and V 11 bases, and 7 bases lay outside the gene matches. The CDR3 loop is CAGGTGEGTQYF. The CDR3 DNA follows: TGTGCCGGAGGGACAGGGGAGGGGACCCAGTACTTC.

This clone came up once. This chain connects TRBV6-1 to TRBJ2-5; no firm D call. The CDR3 runs 13 residues. V lost 7 bases to trimming and J lost 2 bases, with 11 bases between them. CDR1 and CDR2 from the germline V gene are MNHNS and SASEGT. CDR3 sequence (DNA): TGTGCCAGCAATGACTGGGCTCAAGAGACCCAGTACTTC. It yields the protein CASNDWAQETQYF.

V usage is TRBV19 and J usage is TRBJ2-7; 10 bases line up with TRBD2. The ends lost 3 bases at V and 6 bases at J; junction bases unmatched: 5. The CDR3 covers 14 residues. Germline CDR1 and CDR2: LNHDA and SQIVND (reference sequence). CDR3 loop: CASSIVAGGGEQYF. The DNA of the CDR3 is TGTGCCAGTAGTATTGTAGCGGGAGGTGGCGAGCAGTACTTC.

This chain joins TRBV27 and TRBJ2-7, with a possible D match to TRBD2 (6 bases). The CDR3 runs to 16 residues. Trimming removed 4 bases at V and 2 bases at J, with 18 bases between. Germline loops: CDR1 MNHEY, CDR2 SMNVEV (reference sequence). As DNA, the CDR3 is TGTGCCAGCAGTTCCGCGGGGACCCCCGTACCCTACGAGCAGTACTTC. This gives the protein CASSSAGTPVPYEQYF.

This clone was counted between two and nine times. This chain links TRBV6-5 with TRBJ1-1, with 7 bases matching TRBD1. Trimming at V came to 3 bases and at J to 1 base, leaving 5 bases not matched to a gene. CDR1 is MNHEY and CDR2 is SVGAGI in the germline V gene. This CDR3 comprises 15 residues. CDR3 coding DNA: TGTGCCAGCAGTTATTCGACAGGGAAGAACACTGAAGCTTTCTTT. This codes for CASSYSTGKNTEAFF.

The chain links TRBV5-4 to TRBJ2-7; 8 bases are shared with TRBD2. V was clipped by 0 bases and J by 5 bases; unmatched bases: 4. This CDR3 contains 14 residues. Germline V gives CDR1 SGHNT, CDR2 YYREEE (reference sequence). CDR3 sequence: CASSLDGRAHEQYF. DNA of the CDR3: TGTGCCAGCAGCTTGGACGGGAGGGCCCACGAGCAGTACTTC.

The rearrangement joins TRBV7-2 to TRBJ2-7; TRBD2 might be the D (6 bases). The CDR3 covers 15 residues. The germline CDR1 and CDR2 sequences are SGHTA and FQGNSA. The V end was cut by 5 bases, the J end by 0 bases, with 14 bases between. The DNA for the CDR3 is TGTGCCAGCAGCACCCAGCGGGCGAGCTCCTACGAGCAGTACTTC. The encoded protein is CASSTQRASSYEQYF. The complete variable domain, with remaining parts taken from reference TRBV7-2 and TRBJ2-7, reads GAGVSQSPSNKVTEKGKDVELRCDPISGHTALYWYRQSLGQGLEFLIYFQGNSAPDKSGLPSDRFSAERTGGSVSTLTIQRTQQEDSAVYLCASSTQRASSYEQYFGPGTRLTVT.

This clone occurred once. CDR3 in amino acids: CASSPQGLNTEAFF. The CDR3 bases are TGTGCCAGCAGTCCTCAGGGACTTAACACTGAAGCTTTCTTT. The chain joins TRBV7-2 to TRBJ1-1; D possibly corresponds to TRBD1 (5 bases). CDR3 length equals 14 residues. Germline assignment: CDR1 SGHTA and CDR2 FQGNSA. The V end lost 6 bases, the J end lost 2 bases, and 13 bases lay between the germline ends.

As DNA, the CDR3 is TGTGCCAGCAGCACAGCTAGGGACAGGGTTTACCATGAGCAGTTCTTC. Encoded protein: CASSTARDRVYHEQFF. This sequence joins TRBV14 and TRBJ2-1; 9 nucleotides align to TRBD1. The length of the CDR3 is 16 residues. Per germline, CDR1 SGHDN and CDR2 FVKESK. J gave up 8 bases and V 5 bases, and 13 bases lay outside the gene matches.

The J gene is TRBJ1-1, the V gene TRBV7-9, with D perhaps matching TRBD1 (5 bases). The CDR3 spans 15 residues. Germline assignment: CDR1 SEHNR and CDR2 FQNEAQ (reference sequence). V lost 3 bases to trimming and J lost 8 bases, with 19 bases between them. The CDR3 DNA follows: TGTGCCAGCAGCTTCCGACAGCTTCCCGTCCTCGAAGCTTTCTTT. This sequence encodes CASSFRQLPVLEAFF.

The chain uses TRBV10-3 and TRBJ1-1, with 8 positions matching TRBD1. The CDR3 loop spans 14 amino acids. From germline, CDR1 is ENHRY and CDR2 SYGVKD. Trimming cost V 4 bases and J 0 bases; bases outside gene matches: 1. CDR3 residues: CAISGGQVNTEAFF. The CDR3, as DNA: TGTGCCATCAGTGGGGGACAGGTGAACACTGAAGCTTTCTTT.

The gene calls are TRBV4-3 and TRBJ2-7, with 7 bases matching TRBD1. After removal of 0 bases from V and 4 bases from J, the junction contained 6 bases not matched to a gene. The CDR3 sequence is 15 residues long. The germline gives CDR1 LGHNA, CDR2 YSLEER. The CDR3 is CASSQDPNRGYEQYF. Written as DNA, the CDR3 is TGCGCCAGCAGCCAAGATCCCAACAGGGGATACGAGCAGTACTTC.

The V call is TRBV5-1, the J call TRBJ1-2, with D unclear. The CDR3 length is 14 residues. CDR1 and CDR2 from the germline V gene are SGHRS and YFSETQ. V was clipped by 4 bases and J by 4 bases, with 14 bases between them. The CDR3 protein is CASSHDGLTYGYTF. CDR3 sequence (DNA): TGCGCCAGCAGCCACGACGGACTGACCTATGGCTACACCTTC. Full variable domain (missing parts from reference TRBV5-1 and TRBJ1-2): KAGVTQTPRYLIKTRGQQVTLSCSPISGHRSVSWYQQTPGQGLQFLFEYFSETQRNKGNFPGRFSGRQFSNSRSEMNVSTLELGDSALYLCASSHDGLTYGYTFGSGTRLTVV.

The V call is TRBV25-1, the J call TRBJ2-1; D uncertain. Trimming shortened V by 3 bases and J by 9 bases, and 6 bases separated the two germline ends. This CDR3 region has 11 residues. From germline, CDR1 is MGHDK and CDR2 SYGVNS. The CDR3 here is CASSEVGEQFF. The CDR3 DNA reads TGTGCCAGCAGTGAGGTCGGTGAGCAGTTCTTC.

This chain joins TRBV18 and TRBJ2-5; 7 bases fit TRBD2. Per the germline V gene, CDR1 is KGHSH and CDR2 is LQKENI. The ends lost 3 bases at V and 1 base at J; junction bases unmatched: 5. The CDR3 length is 15 residues. The CDR3 protein is CASSPTLASQETQYF. The CDR3 nucleotides are TGTGCCAGCTCACCTACACTAGCGAGCCAAGAGACCCAGTACTTC.

This clone was seen only once. The chain combines TRBV13 with TRBJ1-5; 8 bases map to TRBD1. The CDR3 contains 17 residues. Germline values: CDR1 PRHDT, CDR2 FYEKMQ (reference sequence). The ends lost 5 bases at V and 2 bases at J; junction bases unmatched: 11. The CDR3 region is CASSRGQGRLGNQPQHF. Written as DNA, the CDR3 is TGTGCCAGCAGCCGAGGACAGGGTAGATTGGGCAATCAGCCCCAGCATTTT.

This rearrangement joins TRBV30 to TRBJ1-1, with a weak D call TRBD1 (5 bases). The V end was cut by 1 base, the J end by 0 bases, with 9 bases between. CDR3 length equals 14 residues. Germline V gene data show CDR1 as GTSNPN and CDR2 as SVGIG (reference sequence). CDR3 bases: TGTGCCTGGAGTGCGGGACTGTTGAACACTGAAGCTTTCTTT. Amino acids: CAWSAGLLNTEAFF.

The chain links TRBV5-1 to TRBJ2-1; TRBD2 is a possible D gene (7 bases). This CDR3 has 16 residues. With 3 bases removed from V and 3 bases from J, the gap between germline ends came to 16 bases. Germline CDR1 and CDR2: SGHRS and YFSETQ. The CDR3 region is CASSWGLAANYNEQFF. CDR3 bases: TGCGCCAGCAGCTGGGGGCTAGCGGCCAACTACAATGAGCAGTTCTTC.

This chain uses TRBV6-1 with TRBJ1-1; 8 nucleotides agree with TRBD1. CDR1 and CDR2 (germline): MNHNS, SASEGT. The CDR3 contains 16 residues. The junction had 7 bases not matched to a gene; V was cut back by 3 bases and J by 1 base. CDR3 DNA sequence: TGTGCCAGCAGTGAGGGACAGGTCAGAGGGAACACTGAAGCTTTCTTT. The encoded protein is CASSEGQVRGNTEAFF.

The chain has TRBV5-6 and TRBJ1-5, with 9 nucleotides matching TRBD1. The CDR3 totals 16 residues. J lost 1 base, V lost 4 bases, and 6 bases had no gene match. From germline, CDR1 is SGHDT and CDR2 YYEEEE. The DNA for the CDR3 is TGTGCCAGCAGCCCATGGACAGGGGCGAGCAATCAGCCCCAGCATTTT. Amino acid sequence: CASSPWTGASNQPQHF.